These 24 T cell receptor beta chains share one sample of origin, sequenced in a study of blood T cell repertoires in COVID-19. Clones were sequenced by immunoSEQ multiplex PCR, and TCRdb holds only the in-frame ones, with some missing. The sample records some 180,000 clones, over 70% being singletons. Source material: peripheral blood. Every receptor here comes from a middle-aged woman with COVID-19, enrolled during active disease.

The CDR3 reads CASSPGLAGGFSSPYNEQFF. In DNA form, the CDR3 reads TGTGCCAGTAGTCCGGGACTAGCGGGAGGGTTCTCTAGCCCCTACAATGAGCAGTTCTTC. The chain couples TRBV19 to TRBJ2-1; 16 bases are shared with TRBD2. Losses at the gene ends were 5 bases for V and 2 bases for J; bases not matched to a gene: 12. The CDR3 consists of 20 residues. The germline V gene encodes CDR1 LNHDA and CDR2 SQIVND (reference sequence). The full variable domain, completed using reference TRBV19 and TRBJ2-1, is DGGITQSPKYLFRKEGQNVTLSCEQNLNHDAMYWYRQDPGQGLRLIYYSQIVNDFQKGDIAEGYSVSREKKESFPLTVTSAQKNPTAFYLCASSPGLAGGFSSPYNEQFFGPGTRLTVL.

On this clone: The same CDR3 also results from other DNA sequences found in this sample. The rearrangement uses TRBV11-2 and TRBJ1-5, with a possible D match to TRBD1 (5 bases). The CDR3 spans 14 residues. CDR1 and CDR2 (germline): SGHAT, FQNNGV. The V end was cut by 5 bases, the J end by 2 bases, with 10 bases between. CDR3 amino acids: CASSRGGGNQPQHF. CDR3 in DNA: TGTGCCAGCAGCCGGGGAGGGGGCAATCAGCCCCAGCATTTT.

This chain links TRBV6-4 with TRBJ1-5, with a possible D match to TRBD1 (6 bases). The germline CDR1 and CDR2 sequences are MRHNA and SNTAGT. The CDR3 extends over 14 amino acids. V was pared by 3 bases and J by 3 bases, with 9 bases between. CDR3 sequence: CASSEAGVNQPQHF. The CDR3 DNA reads TGTGCCAGCAGTGAGGCAGGGGTCAATCAGCCCCAGCATTTT.

The chain has TRBV9 and TRBJ1-6, with unresolved D. V lost 0 bases, J lost 6 bases, and 7 bases lay in between. The germline V gene has CDR1 SGDLS and CDR2 YYNGEE. The CDR3 runs 14 residues. CDR3 residues: CASSVAGPNSPLHF. CDR3 coding DNA: TGTGCCAGCAGCGTAGCTGGCCCTAATTCACCCCTCCACTTT.

This clone was counted a few times. The J gene is TRBJ2-5, the V gene TRBV5-1; 12 positions agree with TRBD2. The V segment lost 0 bases and the J segment 5 bases; nucleotides outside the gene matches: 8. The V gene's germline CDR1 is SGHRS and CDR2 YFSETQ. This CDR3 is built from 17 residues. The CDR3 loop is CASSLARTSGEEETQYF. CDR3 bases: TGCGCCAGCAGCTTGGCCCGGACTAGCGGGGAGGAGGAGACCCAGTACTTC.

This clone came up a few times. The chain joins TRBV7-8 to TRBJ2-7, with a weak D call TRBD2 (6 bases). The CDR3 runs to 15 residues. CDR1 and CDR2 from the germline V gene are SGHVS and FQNEAQ. V lost 1 base, J lost 2 bases, and 12 bases lay in between. CDR3 sequence: CASSLGAGFAYEQYF. CDR3 sequence (DNA): TGTGCCAGCAGCTTAGGTGCGGGATTTGCCTACGAGCAGTACTTC.

This sequence joins TRBV5-1 and TRBJ1-1; 7 bases line up with TRBD1. CDR3 length: 13 residues. Germline CDR1 is SGHRS and CDR2 is YFSETQ. V was clipped by 3 bases and J by 6 bases; unmatched bases: 5. CDR3 sequence: CASSSTGRPEAFF. The DNA of the CDR3 is TGCGCCAGCAGCTCGACAGGGAGGCCTGAAGCTTTCTTT.

This clone was seen once. J is TRBJ1-1 and V is TRBV11-2, with 8 bases fitting TRBD1. Germline CDR1 is SGHAT and CDR2 is FQNNGV. The CDR3 is 13 residues long. With V trimmed by 5 bases and J by 5 bases, 4 bases remained unmatched. The CDR3 sequence: CASSPRQGTEAFF. CDR3 in DNA: TGTGCCAGCAGCCCACGACAGGGGACTGAAGCTTTCTTT.

This sequence joins TRBV18 and TRBJ2-1; 8 positions match TRBD2. Germline CDR1 is KGHSH and CDR2 is LQKENI. With 0 bases clipped from V and 0 bases from J, the junction kept 4 bases outside the gene matches. The CDR3 sequence is 17 residues long. CDR3 residues: CASSPPRGASSYNEQFF. The CDR3 bases are TGTGCCAGCTCACCACCGCGGGGGGCAAGCTCCTACAATGAGCAGTTCTTC.

This clone appeared a single time. CDR3 protein: CASSFYTGGIMNTEAFF. CDR3 nucleotide sequence: TGTGCCAGCAGTTTCTACACAGGGGGAATTATGAACACTGAAGCTTTCTTT. The J gene is TRBJ1-1, the V gene TRBV28, with TRBD1 matching 8 bases. Germline-derived CDR1 and CDR2 are MDHEN and SYDVKM. This CDR3 is 17 amino acids long. Losses at the gene ends were 3 bases for V and 0 bases for J; bases not matched to a gene: 9.

This clone has just one count. J is TRBJ1-2 and V is TRBV6-1; 8 bases agree with TRBD1. Germline-derived CDR1 and CDR2 are MNHNS and SASEGT. CDR3 size: 16 residues. The ends lost 0 bases at V and 0 bases at J; junction bases unmatched: 3. CDR3 region: CASSEAHRGTNYGYTF. The CDR3 DNA follows: TGTGCCAGCAGTGAAGCCCACAGGGGGACTAACTATGGCTACACCTTC.

The rearrangement joins TRBV6-5 to TRBJ2-1, with TRBD2 matching 8 bases. The germline V gene encodes CDR1 MNHEY and CDR2 SVGAGI. CDR3 length: 15 amino acids. V dropped 1 base and J dropped 5; count of bases not matched to a gene: 4. The CDR3 is CASSYYRAGDNEQFF. The CDR3 DNA follows: TGTGCCAGCAGTTACTATCGAGCGGGGGACAATGAGCAGTTCTTC.

This clone appeared once. The chain employs TRBV28 and TRBJ1-1; perhaps TRBD1 as D (6 bases). Trimming left V 2 bases short and J 11 bases short, with 9 bases between. Germline CDR1 and CDR2: MDHEN and SYDVKM. This CDR3 is 11 amino acids long. The CDR3 loop is CASSLNRVAFF. The CDR3, as DNA: TGTGCCAGCAGTTTAAACAGGGTGGCTTTCTTT.

This CDR3 is CASSLLAGGPNEQFF. Written as DNA, the CDR3 is TGCGCCAGCAGCTTACTAGCGGGAGGGCCCAATGAGCAGTTCTTC. The J gene is TRBJ2-1, the V gene TRBV5-1, with 13 bases lining up with TRBD2. The CDR3 totals 15 residues. The J segment lost 6 bases and the V segment lost 2 bases, leaving 2 bases of the junction unmatched. Germline lookup yields CDR1 SGHRS and CDR2 YFSETQ.

The chain combines TRBV24-1 with TRBJ2-3, with a weak D call TRBD1 (6 bases). The CDR3 is 14 amino acids. CDR1 and CDR2 from the germline V gene are KGHDR and SFDVKD. Trimming left V 10 bases short and J 2 bases short, with 15 bases between. This CDR3 is CATEDSSVTDTQYF. For the CDR3, the DNA is TGTGCCACGGAGGACAGCTCCGTCACAGATACGCAGTATTTT.

The rearrangement links TRBV9 to TRBJ1-1; maybe TRBD1 (6 bases). The CDR3 has 15 amino acids. V dropped 4 bases and J dropped 3 bases, with 16 bases sitting between them. CDR1 is SGDLS, CDR2 YYNGEE, per germline. CDR3 sequence reads: CASSFPQGRDTEAFF. CDR3 DNA sequence: TGTGCCAGCAGCTTTCCACAGGGACGGGACACTGAAGCTTTCTTT.

CDR3 sequence reads: CASVGEMNTEAFF. In DNA form, the CDR3 reads TGCGCCAGCGTCGGAGAAATGAACACTGAAGCTTTCTTT. The chain is built from TRBV5-1 and TRBJ1-1; no definite D call. The CDR3 totals 13 residues. V was pared by 7 bases and J by 0 bases, with 10 bases between. CDR1 and CDR2 from the germline V gene are SGHRS and YFSETQ.

The CDR3 DNA is TGTGCCAGCAGCTCCCGGGACAGGGCCCGCTACGAGCAGTACTTC. It specifies CASSSRDRARYEQYF. The chain is built from TRBV5-5 and TRBJ2-7, with 9 bases aligning to TRBD1. The junction had 7 bases not matched to a gene; V was cut back by 3 bases and J by 3 bases. The CDR3 consists of 15 residues. The V gene's germline CDR1 is SGHKS and CDR2 YYEKEE (reference sequence).

The chain carries TRBV24-1 and TRBJ2-2, with 7 bases lining up with TRBD2. The CDR3 contains 15 residues. J lost 0 bases, V lost 6 bases, and 3 bases had no gene match. Germline-derived CDR1 and CDR2 are KGHDR and SFDVKD. The CDR3 sequence: CATSLGGANTGELFF. Here the CDR3 DNA reads TGTGCCACCAGTCTGGGGGGGGCGAACACCGGGGAGCTGTTTTTT.

The genes are TRBV6-2 or TRBV6-3 and TRBJ1-2; 8 positions match TRBD1. Germline V gives CDR1 MNHEY, CDR2 SVGEGT. Trimming removed 5 bases from V and 3 bases from J; junction bases left unmatched: 5. The CDR3 is 14 residues long. Here the CDR3 reads CASSTQGADYGYTF. The CDR3 DNA is TGTGCCAGCAGTACCCAGGGGGCGGACTATGGCTACACCTTC.

V and J are TRBV12-3 or TRBV12-4 and TRBJ2-5, with D uncertain. V shed 2 bases and J shed 5 bases, with 9 bases lying between them. The CDR3 is made up of 13 amino acids. Written as DNA, the CDR3 is TGTGCCAGCAGTTTAAACGGTCGGGAGACCCAGTACTTC. It translates to CASSLNGRETQYF.

This sequence joins TRBV11-3 and TRBJ2-1, with D possibly being TRBD1 (6 bases). Germline V CDR1 and CDR2: SGHNT, YENEEA. V dropped 4 bases and J dropped 4 bases, with 23 bases sitting between them. This CDR3 has 18 residues. CDR3 DNA: TGTGCCAGCAGCTACACCCGGACAGAAGGGCTTTGTTACAATGAGCAGTTCTTC. Its protein product is CASSYTRTEGLCYNEQFF.

The CDR3 here is CASSLRQRISTDTQYF. The CDR3 DNA reads as TGTGCCAGCAGCCTAAGACAGAGAATTAGCACAGATACGCAGTATTTT. V gene TRBV27 combines with J gene TRBJ2-3; a possible D gene is TRBD1 (5 bases). The CDR3 extends over 16 amino acids. Germline-derived CDR1 and CDR2 are MNHEY and SMNVEV (reference sequence). Trimming removed 6 bases at V and 0 bases at J, with 16 bases between.

The chain is built from TRBV20-1 and TRBJ1-2; 8 bases are a match to TRBD1. Germline CDR1 reads DFQATT; CDR2 reads SNEGSKA (reference sequence). J gave up 13 bases and V 2 bases, and 6 bases lay outside the gene matches. There are 11 residues in the CDR3. The CDR3 spells CSARKDREGTF. The CDR3, as DNA: TGCAGTGCTAGAAAGGACAGGGAAGGCACCTTC.